This T cell receptor (beta chain) was sequenced for a study of response to subunit inactivated influenza vaccine. Study conclusions and caveats: Only a handful of new T cells, the authors suggested, are recruited with each seasonal influenza vaccination.

The CDR3 totals 14 residues. The germline V and J ends were trimmed by 3 bases and 2 bases, with 10 bases remaining between them. Germline loops: CDR1 LGHNA, CDR2 YSLEER. MiXCR was run by TCRdb on the RT-PCR reads, yielding one entry per CDR3 protein. The sample carries roughly 570,000 distinct CDR3 sequences, approximately 14% recorded once. With regard to this clonotype: Its antigen is unidentified.

This TCR was recovered from a man over 45 who received an inactivated influenza vaccine. V usage is TRBV4-3 and J usage is TRBJ1-2; no definite D call. The specimen was PBMCs from blood, collected 11 to 12 days after vaccination. Here the CDR3 reads CASSHIDMNYGYTF. In DNA, the CDR3 is TGCGCCAGCAGCCATATCGACATGAACTATGGCTACACCTTC.